The clone carrying this T cell receptor beta chain was detected only a few times. The target antigen is unknown. Assay: immunoSEQ multiplex PCR; the TCRdb copy retains only in-frame clones and omits some. The repertoire holds about 340,000 clones, with 75% to 90% as singletons. The sample originates from a study of cytomegalovirus exposure and HLA in healthy donors. About the research overall: The approximately 120 validation repertoires and the 666 first-cohort repertoires shared a platform, a later analysis reported.

V was cut by 2 bases and J by 4 bases, with 12 bases left in between. CDR3 length: 15 residues. Study results and caveats: The classifier reportedly diagnosed cytomegalovirus status with high sensitivity and specificity.

V is TRBV23-1 and J is TRBJ1-5; D possibly corresponds to TRBD1 (5 bases). TRBV23-1 is identified as an open reading frame with a role that is uncertain. Source material: PBMCs. This TCR was sampled from a woman between 18 and 30 years old in good health and CMV-seronegative. The CDR3 DNA follows: TGCGCCAGCAGTCAAGGACCGACAGAGAATCAGCCCCAGCATTTT. Its protein is CASSQGPTENQPQHF.